This T cell receptor beta chain was sequenced during a study of HIV-infected patients and healthy controls (dated by TCRdb to the mid-2010s). For the study in its entirety: After three months of therapy, CD4 counts in 14 of 16 patients increased to a modest but significant degree while remaining below normal ranges. CD8 counts showed no consistent shift during early therapy, whereas the CD4:CD8 ratio rose slightly. An undetectable viral load was attained by 11 of 16 patients by the second bleed and by all patients after a further year of therapy. Overall T-cell lymphocytopenia was not observed in the patients, and no significant difference from controls was found in total CDR3 counts per chain. The question the study tested was whether immune perturbation and reconstitution could be captured by deep TCR repertoire sequencing of small blood samples from HIV patients. What the authors observed across the whole study: Significantly different mean usage between HIV-infected patients and controls was observed for eight alpha and eight beta V genes. More CDR3s were shared between individuals among healthy controls than among HIV+ patients, as measured by Jaccard index and by the count of highly shared sequences. Alpha-beta chain pairing was not determined in the samples. During therapy, HIV-associated CDR3s significantly decreased in frequency, while CMV-associated CDR3s did not change significantly, though most became more frequent. Roughly threefold more distinct CDR3s and higher Shannon diversity were observed in healthy control repertoires than in untreated HIV+ repertoires. Alpha-chain CDR3s from MAIT cells occurred at high frequency in healthy controls but were severely depleted in HIV+ repertoires. The observed differences in diversity were not explained by the slight differences in age and sex profiles between the study cohorts. Differing numbers of distinct sequences in patients and controls hindered comparison, and size-matching assigned excessive weight to rare events in the HIV-infected data. The dynamics of distinct T-cell subpopulations could not be separated, and sequencing depth was restricted, because whole blood was used. In size-matched repertoire data, the apparent post-therapy recovery of the Gini index in HIV-infected patients was not replicated. The study did not determine donor HLA types. A major limit on how widely the findings apply, in the view of the authors, was that only sixteen HIV-infected individuals were processed. HIV-infected repertoires showed significantly elevated mean Gini indices relative to controls, which possibly reflects oligoclonality. Treated samples reflected only approximately 13 weeks of therapy, arguably too short to observe immune reconstitution given low adult thymic output.

This clonotype counts as medium-sized (0.01 to 0.1%). This clone's antigen is unknown. Per-base quality was not reported, and no clone a single base away is much larger than it. After antiretroviral therapy began, follow-up blood was collected from HIV-infected patients roughly three months, about 14 weeks, later. Whole blood was used without fractionating the cells, so the repertoire represented all peripheral T cells without sorting. For RNA extraction, an approximately 2.3 ml sample of peripheral blood was drawn into Tempus tubes. Patients were deemed ineligible for enrollment if they had febrile or AIDS-related illness, tumors, hepatitis B or C coinfection, immunomodulatory therapy, recent vaccination or treatment interruptions. Residual genomic DNA was removed with the TURBO-DNase kit and globin mRNA was depleted with GLOBINclear. V is reduced by 5 bases and J by 6 bases, leaving a spacing of 11 bases between them. The germline V gene sets CDR1 to MRHNA and CDR2 to SNTAGT. Including cysteine and phenylalanine, the CDR3 has 13 amino acids. The only DNA kept is the CDR3, 39 bases in frame from the first base.

Reverse transcription of approximately 540 ng RNA was performed with SuperScript III using primers directed against the alpha and beta constant regions. Separate libraries for the alpha and beta chains were generated through chain-specific third strand synthesis that incorporated multiplexing indices. The protocol used a single primer pair to amplify all rearrangements within a chain, which avoided primer bias, and attached molecular barcodes to each cDNA molecule. The SP2 sequencing primer site and a random hexamer were carried on a 5' RACE adapter, to which purified cDNA was joined by T4 RNA Ligase 1. Second strand synthesis was performed with Phusion polymerase and primed from the SP2 site, and slow temperature ramps were applied to favor optimal annealing. The 12-nucleotide barcode on each molecule comprised two random hexamer sequences, both introduced before amplification and concatenated. A short first PCR added P5 and P7 adapter elements plus a second index, followed by an approximately 24-cycle amplification PCR with P5s and P7 primers. In total the libraries went through 25 to 30 PCR cycles, after which the libraries were quantified on a Qubit, sized on a Bioanalyzer, and diluted to roughly 4.2 nM. Sequencing of the normalized libraries was done on an Illumina MiSeq using 2 x 250 paired-end kits. Reverse transcription reactions were cleaned up on MinElute columns and eluted into roughly 9.8 ul Tris-Cl. Adapter ligations were incubated for around 20 hours at 16 degrees C and subsequently purified with AMPure XP beads at a 1:1 ratio. The authors' pipeline ran thus. A modified Decombinator processed the demultiplexed FASTQ files and output V, J, insert and barcode information. Sequences that shared a barcode but differed from the dominant sequence were treated as errors and discarded, and barcodes were clustered at Levenshtein distance 3 and counted to estimate the original cDNA molecules. The R packages ineq, vegan, igraph and RCytoscape were used for downstream analyses, with IMGT nomenclature and CDR3 definitions applied. The authors computed V gene usage over distinct sequences and counted each TCR a single time to avoid skew from clonal expansion. Similarity networks connected unique CDR3 amino acid sequences within a donor whenever two sequences differed by a single Levenshtein edit. Published HIV-specific CDR3s (around 92 alpha, approximately 700 beta) and CMV-specific CDR3s (13 alpha, 253 beta) were assembled and queried against the repertoires. Lower sequence numbers were not the cause of the decreased diversity in patients, as random subsampling to size-matched repertoires showed. TCRdb cleaned the public reads at Q25 with fastp, built clones with MiXCR and kept in-frame beta chains. All rows with the same CDR3 protein become a single entry with the most common DNA and genes. What appears here as the V and J calls and clone size reflects TCRdb's work, not the paper's. Across this sample there are several thousand distinct CDR3 sequences, with 20% to 25% seen only once. Jointly, the top ten make up around 29% of the sample.

The TCR sequence derives from an adult with HIV infection. The chain couples TRBV6-4 to TRBJ1-5; the D gene assignment is ambiguous. The sample consisted of blood, taken during antiretroviral therapy. The nucleotide sequence is TGTGCCAGCAGTAACCCGAGTAGTCAGCCCCAGCATTTT. Its protein product is CASSNPSSQPQHF.